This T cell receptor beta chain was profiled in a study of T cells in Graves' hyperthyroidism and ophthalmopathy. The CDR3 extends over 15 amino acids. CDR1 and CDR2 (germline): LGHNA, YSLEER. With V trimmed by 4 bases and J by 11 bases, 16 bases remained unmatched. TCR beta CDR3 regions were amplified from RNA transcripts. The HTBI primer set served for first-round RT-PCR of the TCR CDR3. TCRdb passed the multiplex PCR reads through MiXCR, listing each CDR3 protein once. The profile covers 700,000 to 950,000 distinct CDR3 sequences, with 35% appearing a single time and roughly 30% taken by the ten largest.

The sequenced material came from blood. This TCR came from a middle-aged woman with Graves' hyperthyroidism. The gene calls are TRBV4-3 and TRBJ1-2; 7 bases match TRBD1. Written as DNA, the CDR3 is TGCGCCAGCAGCCGCCTCCTCCGGGACAGTGGGTTATACACCTTC. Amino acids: CASSRLLRDSGLYTF.